These T cell receptor beta chains were read from a single sample in a study of blood T cell repertoires in COVID-19. Only in-frame clones appear in the TCRdb table, and some are missing; sequencing was by immunoSEQ multiplex PCR. The table includes some 75,000 clones, more than 60% detected once. Source material: peripheral blood. The receptors shown here come from an elderly woman with active or convalescent COVID-19. Both conserved end residues are part of each CDR3. A D gene is named only where the DNA matches it firmly. A row's size may be missing; if present it is once, few, many or a size class.

TGTGCCAGCAGTTGGGTAGCGGGGCTTCTCTACAATGAGCAGTTCTTC | CASSWVAGLLYNEQFF | TRBD2 | TRBJ2-1 | few | TRBV6-2/TRBV6-3
TGCGCCAGCAGGAGGGAGACCGTTTCTAACTATGGCTACACCTTC | CASRRETVSNYGYTF | . | TRBJ1-2 | . | TRBV5-1
TGTGCCAGCAGTTATCTCACCGGGGACGAGCAGTACTTC | CASSYLTGDEQYF | . | TRBJ2-7 | . | TRBV6-5
TGTGCCAGCAGCTCGACAGGGGCTGGTAATTCACCCCTCCACTTT | CASSSTGAGNSPLHF | TRBD1 | TRBJ1-6 | . | TRBV28
TGTGCCAGCAGCCGTGGGGGGGCCGGACTTAATGAAAAACTGTTTTTT | CASSRGGAGLNEKLFF | . | TRBJ1-4 | . | TRBV7-9
TGTGCCACCAGCGAGGAATTCTTTTCACCCCTCCACTTT | CATSEEFFSPLHF | . | TRBJ1-6 | once | TRBV15
TGTGCCAGCAGTTACTCGTTGCGAGACCCCCGTGCGGCGGGGGGAAATGAGCAGTTCTTC | CASSYSLRDPRAAGGNEQFF | TRBD2 | TRBJ2-1 | . | TRBV6-2/TRBV6-3
TGTGCCAGCAGCTTGGAGGCAGGGGATGAAAAACTGTTTTTT | CASSLEAGDEKLFF | . | TRBJ1-4 | many | TRBV5-4
TGTGCCAGCAGTTCCCCGTCGGGGGGGCTACACGAGCAGTACTTC | CASSSPSGGLHEQYF | TRBD2 | TRBJ2-7 | . | TRBV27
TGTGCCAGCAGTTCTCATACTAGAGTGGGTGAAGCTTTCTTT | CASSSHTRVGEAFF | . | TRBJ1-1 | few | TRBV27
TGTGCCAGCACCTGGGGCAGGGAGGGGAGCTACACCTTC | CASTWGREGSYTF | . | TRBJ1-2 | . | TRBV6-5
TGTGCCAGCAGCTTTAGCGGGGGGATGTACCAAGAGACCCAGTACTTC | CASSFSGGMYQETQYF | TRBD2 | TRBJ2-5 | . | TRBV7-6
TGTGCCAGCAGCCTAACAGATTACAATGAGCAGTTCTTC | CASSLTDYNEQFF | . | TRBJ2-1 | . | TRBV7-8
TGCGCCAGCAGCCATCCGGACAGGGAAAATTCACCCCTCCACTTT | CASSHPDRENSPLHF | TRBD1 | TRBJ1-6 | . | TRBV4-1
TGTGCCAGCAAGCGGGGGGAACTCACAGATACGCAGTATTTT | CASKRGELTDTQYF | TRBD2 | TRBJ2-3 | . | TRBV6-5
TGTGCCACCTCGTCACTAGCAGATACGCAGTATTTT | CATSSLADTQYF | . | TRBJ2-3 | . | TRBV19
TGTGCCAGCAGCCAAGGACAGGGTTGGACGGATACGCAGTATTTT | CASSQGQGWTDTQYF | TRBD1 | TRBJ2-3 | few | TRBV7-6
TGTGCCAGCTCACCAAACACAGGCGCCTCTGGGGCCAACGTCCTGACTTTC | CASSPNTGASGANVLTF | . | TRBJ2-6 | . | TRBV18
TGTGCCAGCAGCGTCGACAGGGTCTATAATTCACCCCTCCACTTT | CASSVDRVYNSPLHF | TRBD1 | TRBJ1-6 | few | TRBV3-1/TRBV3-2
TGTGCCAGCAGCCGGAAAACAGGGTACACTGAAGCTTTCTTT | CASSRKTGYTEAFF | . | TRBJ1-1 | . | TRBV3-1/TRBV3-2
TGTGCCAGCAGTTCCCTCGGCAGGGGGCCAGAAGAGCAGTACTTC | CASSSLGRGPEEQYF | TRBD1 | TRBJ2-7 | . | TRBV27
TGCAGCGTGAGTCAGGCTTCCGGCTACACCTTC | CSVSQASGYTF | . | TRBJ1-2 | . | TRBV29-1
TGTGCCAGTAGTCCCGGACAGGGTTTTGCCCTCCACTTT | CASSPGQGFALHF | TRBD1 | TRBJ1-6 | few | TRBV19
TGTGCCAGCAGCGTAGACCCTGGCGGGGGGCAACAAGAGACCCAGTACTTC | CASSVDPGGGQQETQYF | TRBD2 | TRBJ2-5 | . | TRBV9
TGCGCCAGCAGCCAAGAACCGATAGGAGAGACTGAAGCTTTCTTT | CASSQEPIGETEAFF | . | TRBJ1-1 | few | TRBV4-3
TGTGCCAGCAGCTTCAGAGCGGGGGTCGACAATGAGCAGTTCTTC | CASSFRAGVDNEQFF | TRBD2 | TRBJ2-1 | . | TRBV7-9
TGTGCCAGCAGCGGCGGACAGGGCACTCAGCCCCAGCATTTT | CASSGGQGTQPQHF | TRBD1 | TRBJ1-5 | few | TRBV2
TGTGCCAGTGCTAGAGGGAAGGGCGAGCAGTACTTC | CASARGKGEQYF | . | TRBJ2-7 | . | TRBV28
TGTGCCAGTATGGGGTGGAGCAGGGGCACAGATACGCAGTATTTT | CASMGWSRGTDTQYF | . | TRBJ2-3 | . | TRBV19
TGTGCCAGCAGCCTAAGTAGTCCGACCTACGAGCAGTACTTC | CASSLSSPTYEQYF | . | TRBJ2-7 | . | TRBV11-2
TGCGCCAGCAGCTTGGGTCCACAGGGGGTTCTAGAGACCCAGTACTTC | CASSLGPQGVLETQYF | TRBD1 | TRBJ2-5 | . | TRBV5-1
TGCGCCAGCAGCCAAACGGGGAGGGGTGAAGCTTTCTTT | CASSQTGRGEAFF | . | TRBJ1-1 | . | TRBV4-1
TGTGCCTGGAGGTCCGAAATGCCAGGGGCCTCGAAGAGAGGAAAACTGTTTTTT | CAWRSEMPGASKRGKLFF | . | TRBJ1-4 | . | TRBV30
TGTGCCAGCAGCAGGGGCGGCGATCAGCCCCAGCATTTT | CASSRGGDQPQHF | . | TRBJ1-5 | . | TRBV6-2/TRBV6-3
TGTGCCAGCAGCGCGACCACTACCACCCAGTACTTC | CASSATTTTQYF | . | TRBJ2-5 | . | TRBV11-2
TGTGCCAGCAGTTACGCCGGGTACGAGCAGTACTTC | CASSYAGYEQYF | . | TRBJ2-7 | . | TRBV6-6
TGCAGCGTTGAAGGGGGCTGGGCCGGGACTAGCGGGCTCATTTCCTACAATGAGCAGTTCTTC | CSVEGGWAGTSGLISYNEQFF | TRBD2 | TRBJ2-1 | few | TRBV29-1
TGTGCCAGCACCCTCCAGGGGGCGTCTTTGAACACTGAAGCTTTCTTT | CASTLQGASLNTEAFF | TRBD1 | TRBJ1-1 | . | TRBV7-8
TGCGCCAGCATGGGACTAGCGGGAGCCTACGAGCAGTACTTC | CASMGLAGAYEQYF | TRBD2 | TRBJ2-7 | once | TRBV5-1
TGTGCCTGGAGTCCGGGTGGGGCTGACACCGGGGAGCTGTTTTTT | CAWSPGGADTGELFF | . | TRBJ2-2 | . | TRBV30
TGTGCCAGCAGCACGGGGGGGAATCATGGCTACACCTTC | CASSTGGNHGYTF | . | TRBJ1-2 | . | TRBV27
TGTGCCAGTAGCAAAAAACAGGGGTGGAATCAGCCCCAGCATTTT | CASSKKQGWNQPQHF | TRBD1 | TRBJ1-5 | . | TRBV19
TGTGCCAGCAGCTTCGGTTCTAATGAAAAACTGTTTTTT | CASSFGSNEKLFF | . | TRBJ1-4 | many | TRBV11-2
TGTGCCTGGAGTCCCTGGGCAAGATCCACTTCTAACTATGGCTACACCTTC | CAWSPWARSTSNYGYTF | . | TRBJ1-2 | . | TRBV30
TGTGCCAGCAGCTGGGGCTCGGGACAGGGTCACTACGAGCAGTACTTC | CASSWGSGQGHYEQYF | TRBD1 | TRBJ2-7 | . | TRBV5-4
TGCGCCAGCAGCTTGGTAGGGACAGGGGGCGTAAGTGAAAAACTGTTTTTT | CASSLVGTGGVSEKLFF | TRBD1 | TRBJ1-4 | . | TRBV5-1
TGCGCCAGCAGCCAAGGGCAGGGGCAAGCTTTCTTT | CASSQGQGQAFF | . | TRBJ1-1 | . | TRBV4-3
TGCAGTGCTAGAGATATTCAGACCCAGTACTTC | CSARDIQTQYF | . | TRBJ2-5 | many | TRBV20-1
TGTGCCACCAGTGATTCAGGGGGACAGTCCTCCTACAATGAGCAGTTCTTC | CATSDSGGQSSYNEQFF | TRBD1 | TRBJ2-1 | . | TRBV24-1
TGTGCCAGCAGTTTAAGTCGGGGAACCGGGGAGCTGTTTTTT | CASSLSRGTGELFF | . | TRBJ2-2 | . | TRBV28
TGTGCCAGCAGCATCTACCGGGACAGGGCCTACGAGCAGTACTTC | CASSIYRDRAYEQYF | TRBD1 | TRBJ2-7 | . | TRBV5-6
TGTGCCAGCAGCGATCGCCCGGACAGGGTTGATGAGCAGTTCTTC | CASSDRPDRVDEQFF | TRBD1 | TRBJ2-1 | once | TRBV9
TGTGCCAGTACCCCTTTGGGCCCCCGGGGGTATGGCTACACCTTC | CASTPLGPRGYGYTF | . | TRBJ1-2 | . | TRBV19
TGTGCCAGCAGCTTAGAAGGGGGCCACTCTGGAAACACCATATATTTT | CASSLEGGHSGNTIYF | TRBD1 | TRBJ1-3 | once | TRBV11-3
TGTGCCAGTAGTACTCAAGCTACCGGGGAGCTGTTTTTT | CASSTQATGELFF | . | TRBJ2-2 | . | TRBV19